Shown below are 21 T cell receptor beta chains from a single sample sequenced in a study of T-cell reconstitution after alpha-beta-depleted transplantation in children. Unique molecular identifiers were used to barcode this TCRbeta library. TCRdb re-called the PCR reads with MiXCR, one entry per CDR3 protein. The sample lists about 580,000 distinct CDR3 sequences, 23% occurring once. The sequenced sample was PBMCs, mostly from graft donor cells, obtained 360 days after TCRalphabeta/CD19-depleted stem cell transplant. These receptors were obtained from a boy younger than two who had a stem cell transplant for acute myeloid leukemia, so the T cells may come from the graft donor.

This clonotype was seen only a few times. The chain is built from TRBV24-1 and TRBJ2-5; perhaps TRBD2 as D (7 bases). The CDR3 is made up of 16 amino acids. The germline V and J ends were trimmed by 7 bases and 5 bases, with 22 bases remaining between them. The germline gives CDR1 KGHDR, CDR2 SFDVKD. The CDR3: CATSVIGRGGMETQYF. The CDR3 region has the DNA TGTGCCACCAGCGTGATTGGGAGGGGGGGCATGGAGACCCAGTACTTC.

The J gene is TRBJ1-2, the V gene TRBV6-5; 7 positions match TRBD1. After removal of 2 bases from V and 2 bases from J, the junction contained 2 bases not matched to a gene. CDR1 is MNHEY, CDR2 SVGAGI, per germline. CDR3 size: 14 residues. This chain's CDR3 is CASSYNRGNYGYTF. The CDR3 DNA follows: TGTGCCAGCAGTTACAACAGGGGAAACTATGGCTACACCTTC.

The CDR3 nucleotides are TGTGCCAGCAGTGAGCGGGACAGGGGCAACGAGCAGTACTTC. Protein: CASSERDRGNEQYF. The chain carries TRBV12-3 or TRBV12-4 and TRBJ2-7; TRBD1 agrees at 10 bases. The CDR3 runs to 14 residues. The V and J ends lost 5 bases and 5 bases, in that order; junction bases with no gene match: 6.

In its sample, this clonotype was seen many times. The CDR3 coding sequence is TGCAGTGCTAGAGGGACAGGGAACAATCAGCCCCAGCATTTT. It translates to CSARGTGNNQPQHF. The gene calls are TRBV20-1 and TRBJ1-5; 8 nucleotides agree with TRBD1. The J segment lost 3 bases and the V segment lost 1 base, leaving 2 bases of the junction unmatched. The CDR3 sequence is 14 residues long. The V gene's germline CDR1 is DFQATT and CDR2 SNEGSKA (reference sequence).

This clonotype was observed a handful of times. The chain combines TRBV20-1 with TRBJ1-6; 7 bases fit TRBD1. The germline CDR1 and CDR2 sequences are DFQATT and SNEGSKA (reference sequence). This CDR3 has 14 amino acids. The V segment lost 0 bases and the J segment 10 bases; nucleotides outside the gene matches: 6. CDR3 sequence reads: CSARETGIESPLHF. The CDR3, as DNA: TGCAGTGCTAGAGAGACAGGGATAGAGTCACCCCTCCACTTT.

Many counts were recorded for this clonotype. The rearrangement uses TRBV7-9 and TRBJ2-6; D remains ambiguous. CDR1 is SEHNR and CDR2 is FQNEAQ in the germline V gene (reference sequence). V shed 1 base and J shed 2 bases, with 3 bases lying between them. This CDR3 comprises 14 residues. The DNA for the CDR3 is TGTGCCAGCAGCTTAGGGGCTGGGGCCAACGTCCTGACTTTC. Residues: CASSLGAGANVLTF.

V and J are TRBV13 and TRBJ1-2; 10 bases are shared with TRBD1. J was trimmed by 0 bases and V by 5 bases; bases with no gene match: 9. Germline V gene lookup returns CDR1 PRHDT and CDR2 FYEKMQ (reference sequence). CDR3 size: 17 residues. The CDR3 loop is CASSHDRGRRANYGYTF. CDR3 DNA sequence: TGTGCCAGCAGCCACGACAGGGGGCGCAGAGCTAACTATGGCTACACCTTC.

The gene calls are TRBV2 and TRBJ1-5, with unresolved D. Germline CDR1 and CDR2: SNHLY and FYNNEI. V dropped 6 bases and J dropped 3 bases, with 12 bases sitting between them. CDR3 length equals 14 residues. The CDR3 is CASRDGIFNQPQHF. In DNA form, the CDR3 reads TGTGCCAGCAGGGACGGGATCTTCAATCAGCCCCAGCATTTT.

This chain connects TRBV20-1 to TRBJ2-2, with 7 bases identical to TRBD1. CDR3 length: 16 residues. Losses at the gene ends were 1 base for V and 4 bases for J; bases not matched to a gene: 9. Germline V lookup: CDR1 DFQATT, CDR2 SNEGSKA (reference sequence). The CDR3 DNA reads TGCAGTGCTAGAGTCGCGAGGGACAGATCCACCGGGGAGCTGTTTTTT. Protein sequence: CSARVARDRSTGELFF.

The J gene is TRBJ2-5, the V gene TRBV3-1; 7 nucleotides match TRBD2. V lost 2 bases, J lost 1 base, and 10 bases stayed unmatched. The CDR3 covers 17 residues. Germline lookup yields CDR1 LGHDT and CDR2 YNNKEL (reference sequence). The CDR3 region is CASSQKGFGGGQETQYF. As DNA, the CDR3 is TGTGCCAGCAGCCAAAAGGGGTTCGGCGGGGGCCAAGAGACCCAGTACTTC.

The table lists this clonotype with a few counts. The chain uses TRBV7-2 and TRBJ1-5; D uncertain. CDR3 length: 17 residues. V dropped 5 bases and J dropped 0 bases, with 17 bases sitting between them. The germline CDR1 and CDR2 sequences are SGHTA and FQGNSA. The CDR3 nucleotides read TGTGCCAGCAGCCCCAAGGACCTTTATTATAGCAATCAGCCCCAGCATTTT. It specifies CASSPKDLYYSNQPQHF.

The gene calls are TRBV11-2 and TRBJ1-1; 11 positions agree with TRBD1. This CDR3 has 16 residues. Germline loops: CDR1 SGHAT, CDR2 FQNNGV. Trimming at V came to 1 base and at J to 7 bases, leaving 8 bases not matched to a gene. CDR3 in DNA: TGTGCCAGCAGCTTAGCCTACGGACAGGGGGCTATTGAAGCTTTCTTT. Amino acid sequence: CASSLAYGQGAIEAFF.

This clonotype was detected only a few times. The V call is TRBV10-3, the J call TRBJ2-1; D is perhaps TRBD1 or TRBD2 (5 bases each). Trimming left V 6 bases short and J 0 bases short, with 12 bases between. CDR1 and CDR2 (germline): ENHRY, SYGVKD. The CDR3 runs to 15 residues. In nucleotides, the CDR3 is TGTGCCATCAGAGCGGACGACAGCTCCTACAATGAGCAGTTCTTC. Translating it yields CAIRADDSSYNEQFF.

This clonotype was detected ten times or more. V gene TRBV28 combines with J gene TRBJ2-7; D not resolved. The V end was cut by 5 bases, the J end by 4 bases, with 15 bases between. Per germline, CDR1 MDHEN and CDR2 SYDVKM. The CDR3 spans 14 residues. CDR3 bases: TGTGCCAGCAGTGAAAGGGCCGGTCTTTACGAGCAGTACGTC. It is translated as CASSERAGLYEQYV.

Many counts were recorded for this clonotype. The chain's CDR3 is CATSRDIIDRGYF. CDR3 nucleotides: TGTGCCACCAGCAGAGATATTATCGACAGGGGGTATTTT. The chain couples TRBV15 to TRBJ2-3; 8 bases are shared with TRBD1. In germline, CDR1 is LNHNV, CDR2 YYDKDF (reference sequence). The CDR3 contains 13 residues. The J segment lost 14 bases and the V segment lost 0 bases, leaving 7 bases of the junction unmatched.

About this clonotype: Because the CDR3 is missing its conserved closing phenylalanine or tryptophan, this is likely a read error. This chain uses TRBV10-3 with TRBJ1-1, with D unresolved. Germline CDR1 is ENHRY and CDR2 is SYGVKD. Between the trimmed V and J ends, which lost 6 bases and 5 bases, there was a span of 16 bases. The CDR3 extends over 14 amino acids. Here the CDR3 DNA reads TGTGCCATCAGCTCCCCGGGTCCCCATACTGAAGCTTTCATT. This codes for CAISSPGPHTEAFI.

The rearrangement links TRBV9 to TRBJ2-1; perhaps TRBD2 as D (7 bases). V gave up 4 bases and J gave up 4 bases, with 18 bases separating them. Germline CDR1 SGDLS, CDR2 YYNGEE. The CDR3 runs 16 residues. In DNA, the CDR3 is TGTGCCAGCAGCCCCGGAGGGGGGGGTTCATACAATGAGCAGTTCTTC. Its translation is CASSPGGGGSYNEQFF. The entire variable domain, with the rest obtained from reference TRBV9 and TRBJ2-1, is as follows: DSGVTQTPKHLITATGQRVTLRCSPRSGDLSVYWYQQSLDQGLQFLIQYYNGEERAKGNILERFSAQQFPDLHSELNLSSLELGDSALYFCASSPGGGGSYNEQFFGPGTRLTVL.

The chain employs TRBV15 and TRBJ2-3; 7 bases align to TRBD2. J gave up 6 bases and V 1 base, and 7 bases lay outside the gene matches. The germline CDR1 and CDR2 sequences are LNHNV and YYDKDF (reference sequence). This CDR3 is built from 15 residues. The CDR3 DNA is TGTGCCACCAGCAGAGGGGGACTATCCACGGATACGCAGTATTTT. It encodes CATSRGGLSTDTQYF.

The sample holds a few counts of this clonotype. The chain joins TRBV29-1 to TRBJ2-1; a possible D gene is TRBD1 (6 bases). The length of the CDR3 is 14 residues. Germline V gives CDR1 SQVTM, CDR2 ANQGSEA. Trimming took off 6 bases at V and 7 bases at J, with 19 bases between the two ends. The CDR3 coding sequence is TGCAGCGTCGAACTGGACAGTTCAGGTAATGAGCAGTTCTTC. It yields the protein CSVELDSSGNEQFF.

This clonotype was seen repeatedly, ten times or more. CDR3 protein: CASSQDGVAGTYNEQFF. The DNA of the CDR3 is TGTGCCAGCAGCCAAGATGGGGTCGCGGGGACCTACAATGAGCAGTTCTTC. The V and J genes are TRBV4-2 and TRBJ2-1, with D possibly matching TRBD2 (6 bases). CDR3 length: 17 residues. Germline CDR1 reads LGHNA; CDR2 reads YNFKEQ. Trimming took 0 bases from V and 2 from J, leaving 14 bases between them.

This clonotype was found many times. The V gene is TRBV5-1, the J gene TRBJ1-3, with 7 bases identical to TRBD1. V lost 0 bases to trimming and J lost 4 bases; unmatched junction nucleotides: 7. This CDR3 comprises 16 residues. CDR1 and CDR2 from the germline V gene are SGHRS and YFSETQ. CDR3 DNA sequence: TGCGCCAGCAGCTTGGCTTCCGGGACAGACGGAAACACCATATATTTT. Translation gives CASSLASGTDGNTIYF.